A selection of T cell receptor beta chains follows, all from one sample in a study of blood T cells in healthy people across ages. TCRdb reprocessed the 5' RACE reads via MiXCR and lists one record per CDR3 protein. The table includes around 870,000 distinct CDR3 sequences, 25% to 30% detected once. The sample taken for sequencing was blood. The source of these receptors is a woman aged 80 or over in good health. Each CDR3 is given with its conserved first and last residue. D genes are given only for firm matches. Only some rows state a clone size, as once, few, many or a class for expanded clones.

d_gene	v_gene	j_gene	abundance	CDR3nt	CDR3aa
.	TRBV2	TRBJ1-2	few	TGTGCCAGCAGTGGAGGCCCGGGGATCTATGGCTACACCTTC	CASSGGPGIYGYTF
TRBD2	TRBV7-2	TRBJ2-1	many	TGTGCCAGCAGCTCATACAGCGGGGGGCCCTACAATGAGCAGTTCTTC	CASSSYSGGPYNEQFF
TRBD2	TRBV10-1	TRBJ2-5	few	TGCGCCAGCAGCCCGGGACTAGCGGGGGGGCCCACCCTTCAAGGGACCCAGTACTTC	CASSPGLAGGPTLQGTQYF
.	TRBV7-2	TRBJ2-5	.	TGTGCCAGCAGCTTGGGGGGCCCCCTACAAGAGACCCAGTACTTC	CASSLGGPLQETQYF
.	TRBV2	TRBJ2-1	.	TGTGCCAGCAGGGAGGACTCGATCGATGAGCAGTTCTTC	CASREDSIDEQFF
TRBD1	TRBV11-2	TRBJ2-5	.	TGTGCCAGCAGCGGTAGGCCGACAGGGGAGGAGACCCAGTACTTC	CASSGRPTGEETQYF
TRBD1	TRBV27	TRBJ2-7	.	TGTGCCACTTCCGGGACAGGGTTGGATCGAGACGAGCAGTACTTC	CATSGTGLDRDEQYF
.	TRBV12-3/TRBV12-4	TRBJ1-2	many	TGTGCCAGCGCCAAGACGGCCATCTGGGGGCTGGGCTACACCTTC	CASAKTAIWGLGYTF
.	TRBV29-1	TRBJ1-2	many	TGCAGCGTTGGCCAGCCTAGAGACTATGGCTACACCTTC	CSVGQPRDYGYTF
.	TRBV9	TRBJ2-7	many	TGTGCCAGCAGCGTAATAGGTCAGGAGGACGACGAGCAGTACTTC	CASSVIGQEDDEQYF
TRBD1	TRBV12-3/TRBV12-4	TRBJ1-2	many	TGTGCCAGCAGTTTCAGGGGGCGGAACTATGGCTACACCTTC	CASSFRGRNYGYTF
.	TRBV12-3/TRBV12-4	TRBJ2-5	.	TGTGCCAGCAGTTTAAGGTTGGGTAAGGGCCAAGAGACCCAGTACTTC	CASSLRLGKGQETQYF
TRBD1	TRBV2	TRBJ1-1	.	TGTGCCAGGGGACAGGGTCTAGGTGAAGCTTTCTTT	CARGQGLGEAFF
.	TRBV6-6	TRBJ2-3	many	TGTGCCAGCAGTACGGGTGGGGCGGCAGATACGCAGTATTTT	CASSTGGAADTQYF
.	TRBV30	TRBJ2-1	many	TGTGCCTGGAGCTCGGCGGCTTCGGGTGAGCAGTTCTTC	CAWSSAASGEQFF
.	TRBV4-3	TRBJ1-2	many	TGCGCCAGCAGCCAAGATCTGGGAGGCTATGGCTACACCTTC	CASSQDLGGYGYTF
TRBD2	TRBV7-9	TRBJ2-1	many	TGTGCCAGCAGCTTCGTGCCGGGACTAGACCCTGCCGAGCAGTTCTTC	CASSFVPGLDPAEQFF
.	TRBV19	TRBJ1-6	.	TGTGCCAGTAGTATAAAGGCAGGTCATAATTCACCCCTCCACTTT	CASSIKAGHNSPLHF
TRBD2	TRBV4-3	TRBJ2-3	many	TGCGCCAGCAGCCAAACCACGGGACTAGTTACGCAGTATTTT	CASSQTTGLVTQYF
.	TRBV7-8	TRBJ2-1	.	TGTGCCAGCAGCACGGGTGGGGGGGGCCCTTACAATGAGCAGTGCTTC	CASSTGGGGPYNEQCF
.	TRBV20-1	TRBJ2-7	.	TGCAGTGCCCCCCGGATCCGGGGACTCAACGAGCAGTACTTC	CSAPRIRGLNEQYF
.	TRBV20-1	TRBJ1-1	.	TGCAGTGCTAGCCTACAGGTAGGCACTGAAGCTTTCTTT	CSASLQVGTEAFF
TRBD1	TRBV6-5	TRBJ2-7	once	TGTGCCAGCAGTTGTTCGGACAGGGCGAGCTCCTACGAGCAGTACTTC	CASSCSDRASSYEQYF
.	TRBV7-9	TRBJ1-5	.	TGTGCCAGCAGCTTAGTAGGGGGGTCCAGCAATCAGCCCCAGCATTTT	CASSLVGGSSNQPQHF
TRBD2	TRBV7-2	TRBJ2-5	many	TGTGCCAGCAGCTTACAGGGCGGGGGGGCCCATGAGACCCAGTACTTC	CASSLQGGGAHETQYF
.	TRBV10-3	TRBJ1-1	many	TGTGCCATCAGTAGAGGACAGAACACTGAAGCTTTCTTT	CAISRGQNTEAFF
TRBD2	TRBV7-2	TRBJ2-3	few	TGTGCCAGCAGCCCGACTAGCGGGGGCCGCGTGGCGCAGTATTTT	CASSPTSGGRVAQYF